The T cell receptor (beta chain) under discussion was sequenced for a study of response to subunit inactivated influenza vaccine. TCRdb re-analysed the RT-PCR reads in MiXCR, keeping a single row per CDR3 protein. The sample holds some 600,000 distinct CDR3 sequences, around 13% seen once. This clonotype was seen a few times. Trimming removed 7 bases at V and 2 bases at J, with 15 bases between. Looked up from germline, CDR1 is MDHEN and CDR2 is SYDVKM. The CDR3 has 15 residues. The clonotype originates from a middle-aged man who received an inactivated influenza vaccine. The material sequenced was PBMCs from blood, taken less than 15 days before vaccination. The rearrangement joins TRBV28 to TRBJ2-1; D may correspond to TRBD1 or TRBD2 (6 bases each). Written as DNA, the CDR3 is TGTGCCAGCATTGAAGGAGGGGGGACCTACAATGAGCAGTTCTTC. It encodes CASIEGGGTYNEQFF.